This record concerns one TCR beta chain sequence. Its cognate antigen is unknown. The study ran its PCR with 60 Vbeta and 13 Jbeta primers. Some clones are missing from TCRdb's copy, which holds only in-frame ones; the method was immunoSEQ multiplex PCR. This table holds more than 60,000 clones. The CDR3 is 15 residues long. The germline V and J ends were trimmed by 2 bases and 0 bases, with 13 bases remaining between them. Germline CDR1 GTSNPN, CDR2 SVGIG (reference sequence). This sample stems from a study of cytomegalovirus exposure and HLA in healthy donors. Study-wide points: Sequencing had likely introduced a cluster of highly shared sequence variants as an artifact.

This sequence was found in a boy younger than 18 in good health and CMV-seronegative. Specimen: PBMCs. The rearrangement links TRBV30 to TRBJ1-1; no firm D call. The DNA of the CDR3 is TGTGCCTGGAGTCCCCTGACGGGAATGAACACTGAAGCTTTCTTT. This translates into CAWSPLTGMNTEAFF.